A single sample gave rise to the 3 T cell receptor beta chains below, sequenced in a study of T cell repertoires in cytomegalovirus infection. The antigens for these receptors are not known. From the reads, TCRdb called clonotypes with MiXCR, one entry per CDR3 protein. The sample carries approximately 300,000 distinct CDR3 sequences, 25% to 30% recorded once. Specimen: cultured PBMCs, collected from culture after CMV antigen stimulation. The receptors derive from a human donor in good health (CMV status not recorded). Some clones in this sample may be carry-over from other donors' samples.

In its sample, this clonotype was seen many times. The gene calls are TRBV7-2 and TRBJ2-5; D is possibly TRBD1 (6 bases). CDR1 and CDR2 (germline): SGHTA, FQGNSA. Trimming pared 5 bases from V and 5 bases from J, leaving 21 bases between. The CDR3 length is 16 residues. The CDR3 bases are TGTGCCAGCAGCCCCGCCGCCAGGGGCCAGGGGGAGACCCAGTACTTC. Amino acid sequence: CASSPAARGQGETQYF.

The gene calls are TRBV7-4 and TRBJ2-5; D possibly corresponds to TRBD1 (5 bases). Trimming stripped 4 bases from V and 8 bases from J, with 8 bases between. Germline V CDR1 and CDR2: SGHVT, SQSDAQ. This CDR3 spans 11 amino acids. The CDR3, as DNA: TGTGCCAGCAGCTCTCAGGGTACCCAGTACTTC. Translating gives CASSSQGTQYF.

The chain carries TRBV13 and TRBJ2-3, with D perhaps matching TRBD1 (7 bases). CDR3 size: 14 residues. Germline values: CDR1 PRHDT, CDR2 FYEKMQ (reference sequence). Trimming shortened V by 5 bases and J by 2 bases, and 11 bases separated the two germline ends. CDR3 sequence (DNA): TGTGCCAGCAGCCGGGGGACAGCCACAGATACGCAGTATTTT. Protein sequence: CASSRGTATDTQYF.